This T cell receptor beta chain stems from a study of shared clonotypes between healthy human individuals. The study's findings and limits: It was the non-shared clonotypes that had lower generation probabilities than clonotypes shared by all four donors. Naive subsets tended to show greater estimated richness than memory subsets.

Assay used: immunoSEQ multiplex PCR; TCRdb lists only in-frame clones, some missing. The sample comprises 1.5 million to 2.5 million clones, about 95% of which are singletons, and under 1.5% rests with the top ten. Naive CD8 cells comprised CD45RO-negative, CCR7-positively selected cells, excluding terminally differentiated effector memory CD45RA+ cells. Worth noting for this clone: The target antigen is unknown. The identical CDR3 is also encoded by other nucleotide sequences in the sample.

The sequence was collected from a young man in good health. Sequencing was done on a sample of naive CD8+ T cells sorted from blood.

This CDR3 reads CASSPRLAGYNEQFF. DNA of the CDR3: TGTGCCAGCAGCCCGAGACTAGCGGGTTACAATGAGCAGTTCTTC. The rearrangement uses TRBV7-9 and TRBJ2-1, with 10 bases aligning to TRBD2. There are 15 residues in the CDR3. J was trimmed by 4 bases and V by 5 bases; bases with no gene match: 5. Germline V gives CDR1 SEHNR, CDR2 FQNEAQ (reference sequence). Complete variable domain (other parts from reference TRBV7-9 and TRBJ2-1): DTGVSQNPRHKITKRGQNVTFRCDPISEHNRLYWYRQTLGQGPEFLTYFQNEAQLEKSRLLSDRFSAERPKGSFSTLEIQRTEQGDSAMYLCASSPRLAGYNEQFFGPGTRLTVL.